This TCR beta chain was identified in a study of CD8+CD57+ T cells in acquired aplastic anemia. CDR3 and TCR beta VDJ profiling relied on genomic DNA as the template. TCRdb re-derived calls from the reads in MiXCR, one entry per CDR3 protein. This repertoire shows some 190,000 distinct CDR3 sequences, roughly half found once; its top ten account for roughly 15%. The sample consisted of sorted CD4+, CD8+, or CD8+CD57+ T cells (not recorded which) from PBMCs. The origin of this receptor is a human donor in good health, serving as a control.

The CDR3 DNA reads as TGCAGCGTTGAAGGGCTGAACACTGAAGCTTTCTTT. Amino acids: CSVEGLNTEAFF. This chain connects TRBV29-1 to TRBJ1-1; D is ambiguous. V gave up 1 base and J gave up 0 bases, with 3 bases separating them. The length of the CDR3 is 12 residues. CDR1 and CDR2 (germline): SQVTM, ANQGSEA.